This T cell receptor (beta chain) is drawn from a study of sequential checkpoint blockade in melanoma. About the study: Randomization was 1:1 between first-line nivolumab→ipilimumab and ipilimumab→nivolumab.

Treatment: randomized to nivolumab then ipilimumab (arm A) or the reverse (arm B). V trimming: 5 bases; J trimming: 4 bases; junction bases outside the gene matches: 7. Per the germline V gene, CDR1 is SGHNT and CDR2 is YENEEA. The CDR3 loop spans 16 amino acids. By share, this clone ranks as medium-sized. The protocol was immunoSEQ multiplex PCR, while the TCRdb copy is restricted to in-frame clones and leaves out a portion. The top ten hold about 17% of the sample, which has about 2,400 clones, about 15% seen once. Sequencing used tumor tissue (inferred from file names), obtained from a patient given nivolumab and ipilimumab in sequence. The sequence came from a human donor with melanoma. J is TRBJ2-2 and V is TRBV11-3; 10 bases are shared with TRBD1. The CDR3 loop is CASSLRQGASTGELFF. The CDR3 DNA follows: TGTGCCAGCAGCCTTCGACAGGGGGCAAGCACCGGGGAGCTGTTTTTT.